These 10 T cell receptor beta chains were sequenced from one sample in a study of T cells after posttransplantation cyclophosphamide. The table came from immunoSEQ multiplex PCR; TCRdb's copy has only in-frame clones and leaves some out. This sample has tens of thousands of clones, with around nine tenths found just once. Input material: PBMCs. Source of these receptors: a woman aged 45-60 years in good health and a related stem cell transplant donor.

This chain uses TRBV5-1 with TRBJ1-2, with 12 positions matching TRBD1. The V and J ends lost 5 bases and 8 bases, in that order; junction bases with no gene match: 7. There are 14 residues in the CDR3. From germline, CDR1 is SGHRS and CDR2 YFSETQ. CDR3 sequence (DNA): TGCGCCAGCAGTACGGGACAGGGGGCGAGAGGCTACACCTTC. Protein sequence: CASSTGQGARGYTF.

This clone was detected only once. Germline is not matched at one junction end, which may reflect a read error. J is TRBJ1-2 and V is TRBV7-8; D gene ambiguous. Germline CDR1 SGHVS, CDR2 FQNEAQ. The CDR3 is 14 amino acids. The CDR3 here is CASSLETGNYGYTF. CDR3 nucleotide sequence: TGTGCCAGCAGTTTAGAGACGGGGAACTATGGCTACACCTTC.

The chain links TRBV14 to TRBJ1-2; 8 positions match TRBD1. The ends lost 5 bases at V and 6 bases at J; junction bases unmatched: 8. The length of the CDR3 is 14 residues. Germline V gene data show CDR1 as SGHDN and CDR2 as FVKESK. The CDR3 nucleotides read TGTGCCAGCAGCACACGGACAGGGACGCATGGCTACACCTTC. Translated: CASSTRTGTHGYTF.

The chain recombines TRBV28 with TRBJ2-1; 7 bases line up with TRBD2. J gave up 5 bases and V 7 bases, and 8 bases lay outside the gene matches. Germline V gives CDR1 MDHEN, CDR2 SYDVKM. This CDR3 comprises 14 residues. The CDR3 nucleotides read TGTGCCAGCAAGACTGCGGGGGTCCACAATGAGCAGTTCTTC. Translation gives CASKTAGVHNEQFF. The full variable domain, with the rest looked up from reference TRBV28 and TRBJ2-1, is DVKVTQSSRYLVKRTGEKVFLECVQDMDHENMFWYRQDPGLGLRLIYFSYDVKMKEKGDIPEGYSVSREKKERFSLILESASTNQTSMYLCASKTAGVHNEQFFGPGTRLTVL.

The chain links TRBV12-5 to TRBJ1-2; weak D call: TRBD1 (5 bases). V was shortened by 3 bases and J by 6 bases, with 26 bases between the two germline ends. The CDR3 has 18 amino acids. Germline V CDR1 and CDR2: LGHNT, FRNRAP. The CDR3 is CASGFAHGGGQGTHGYTF. CDR3 nucleotide sequence: TGTGCTAGTGGTTTCGCACACGGGGGAGGGCAGGGAACGCATGGCTACACCTTC.

The chain carries TRBV5-1 and TRBJ1-4; a possible D gene is TRBD1 (6 bases). This CDR3 spans 16 amino acids. Germline CDR1 is SGHRS and CDR2 is YFSETQ. Trimming cost V 3 bases and J 2 bases, with 14 bases left between them. The CDR3 sequence is CASSSQGRGTNEKLFF. The CDR3 coding sequence is TGCGCCAGCAGCTCCCAGGGGCGCGGGACTAATGAAAAACTGTTTTTT.

On this clone: An end of the junction does not agree with germline; a read error may underlie this. Other DNA sequences from this sample encode an identical CDR3 as well. The chain carries TRBV2 and TRBJ1-4; TRBD1 matches at 8 bases. Germline lookup yields CDR1 SNHLY and CDR2 FYNNEI. This CDR3 region has 18 residues. As DNA, the CDR3 is TGTGCCAGCAGGGAAGGACAGGGCATCCTCACAACTAATGAAAAACTGTTTTTT. Encoded protein: CASREGQGILTTNEKLFF. Full variable domain (remainder filled in from reference TRBV2 and TRBJ1-4): EPEVTQTPSHQVTQMGQEVILRCVPISNHLYFYWYRQILGQKVEFLVSFYNNEISEKSEIFDDQFSVERPDGSNFTLKIRSTKLEDSAMYFCASREGQGILTTNEKLFFGSGTQLSVL.

The chain recombines TRBV15 with TRBJ1-2; the D gene is possibly TRBD1 (5 bases). Trimming took 3 bases from V and 1 from J, leaving 9 bases between them. Germline V gives CDR1 LNHNV, CDR2 YYDKDF (reference sequence). The CDR3 loop spans 14 amino acids. The CDR3 DNA is TGTGCCACCAGCAGGGGGGGGTTTAACTATGGCTACACCTTC. It yields the protein CATSRGGFNYGYTF.

This chain connects TRBV25-1 to TRBJ1-2, with 8 bases lining up with TRBD1. The CDR3 extends over 12 amino acids. CDR1 MGHDK and CDR2 SYGVNS come from the germline V gene. The junction had 3 bases not matched to a gene; V was cut back by 7 bases and J by 5 bases. The CDR3 nucleotides are TGTGCCAGCACTGACAGGGGATATGGCTACACCTTC. It yields the protein CASTDRGYGYTF.

The chain recombines TRBV5-1 with TRBJ2-2, with TRBD2 matching over 16 bases. Per germline, CDR1 SGHRS and CDR2 YFSETQ. Trimming at V came to 4 bases and at J to 7 bases, leaving 10 bases not matched to a gene. The CDR3 is made up of 18 amino acids. CDR3 loop: CASSGSGTSGGAHGELFF. Written as DNA, the CDR3 is TGCGCCAGCAGCGGATCCGGGACTAGCGGGGGGGCCCACGGGGAGCTGTTTTTT.